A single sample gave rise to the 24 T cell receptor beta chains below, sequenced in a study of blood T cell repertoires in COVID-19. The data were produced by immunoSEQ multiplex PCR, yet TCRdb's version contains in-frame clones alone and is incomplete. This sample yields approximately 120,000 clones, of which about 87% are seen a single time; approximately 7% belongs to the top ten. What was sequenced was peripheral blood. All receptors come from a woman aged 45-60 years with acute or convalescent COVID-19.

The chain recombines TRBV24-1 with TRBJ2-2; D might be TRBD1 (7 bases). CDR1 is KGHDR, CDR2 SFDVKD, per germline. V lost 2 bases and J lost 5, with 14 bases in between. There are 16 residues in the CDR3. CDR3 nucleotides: TGTGCCACCAGTGATTCACGGACAGGAGGGACCGGGGAGCTGTTTTTT. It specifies CATSDSRTGGTGELFF.

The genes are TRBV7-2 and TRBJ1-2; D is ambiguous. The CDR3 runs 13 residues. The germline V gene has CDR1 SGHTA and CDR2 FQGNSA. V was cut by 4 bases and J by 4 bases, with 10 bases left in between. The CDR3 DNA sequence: TGTGCCAGCAGCTCGCCAGGAATCTATGGCTACACCTTC. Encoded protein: CASSSPGIYGYTF.

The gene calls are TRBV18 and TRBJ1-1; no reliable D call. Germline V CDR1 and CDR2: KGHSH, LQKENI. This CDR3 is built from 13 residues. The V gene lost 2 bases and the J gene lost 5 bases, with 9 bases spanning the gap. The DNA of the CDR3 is TGTGCCAGCTCACCAGGGAGAGCAACTGAAGCTTTCTTT. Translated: CASSPGRATEAFF.

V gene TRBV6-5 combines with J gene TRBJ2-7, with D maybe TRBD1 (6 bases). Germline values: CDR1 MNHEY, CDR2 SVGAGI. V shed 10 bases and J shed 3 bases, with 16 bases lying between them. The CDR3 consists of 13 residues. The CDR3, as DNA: TGTGCCATCCACAGGGATCTCGGCTACGAGCAGTACTTC. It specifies CAIHRDLGYEQYF.

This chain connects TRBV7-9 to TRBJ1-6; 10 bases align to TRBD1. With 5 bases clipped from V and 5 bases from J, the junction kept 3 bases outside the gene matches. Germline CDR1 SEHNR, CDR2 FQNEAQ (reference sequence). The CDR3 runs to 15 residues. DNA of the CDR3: TGTGCCAGCAGCCAAGGGACAGGGGATAATTCACCCCTCCACTTT. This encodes CASSQGTGDNSPLHF.

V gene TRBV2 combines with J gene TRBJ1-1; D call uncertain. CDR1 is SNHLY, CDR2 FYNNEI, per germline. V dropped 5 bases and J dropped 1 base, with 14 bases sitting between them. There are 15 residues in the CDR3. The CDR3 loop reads CASSNWGGSNTEAFF. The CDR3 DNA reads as TGTGCCAGCAGTAATTGGGGAGGGTCGAACACTGAAGCTTTCTTT.

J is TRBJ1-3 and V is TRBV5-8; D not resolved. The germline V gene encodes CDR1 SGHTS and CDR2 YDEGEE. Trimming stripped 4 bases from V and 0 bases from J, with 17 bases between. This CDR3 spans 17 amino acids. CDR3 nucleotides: TGTGCCAGCAGCAACGCAAAGATCCTAAGCTCTGGAAACACCATATATTTT. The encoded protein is CASSNAKILSSGNTIYF. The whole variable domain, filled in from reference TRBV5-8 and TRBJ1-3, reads EAGVTQSPTHLIKTRGQQATLRCSPISGHTSVYWYQQALGLGLQFLLWYDEGEERNRGNFPPRFSGRQFPNYSSELNVNALELEDSALYLCASSNAKILSSGNTIYFGEGSWLTVV.

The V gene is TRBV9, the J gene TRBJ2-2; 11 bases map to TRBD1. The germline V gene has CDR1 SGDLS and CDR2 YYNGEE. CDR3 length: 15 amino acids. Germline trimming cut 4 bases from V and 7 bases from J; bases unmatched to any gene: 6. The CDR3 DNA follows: TGTGCCAGCAGCCCTGGACAGGGGGCCGGCGGGGAGCTGTTTTTT. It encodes CASSPGQGAGGELFF.

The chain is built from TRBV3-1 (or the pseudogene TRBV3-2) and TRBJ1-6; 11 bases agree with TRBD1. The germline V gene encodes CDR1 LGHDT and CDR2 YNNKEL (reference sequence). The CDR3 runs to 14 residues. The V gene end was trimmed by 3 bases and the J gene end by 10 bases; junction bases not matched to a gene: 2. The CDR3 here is CASSHRDRGSPLHF. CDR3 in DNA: TGTGCCAGCAGCCACCGGGACAGGGGGTCACCCCTCCACTTT.

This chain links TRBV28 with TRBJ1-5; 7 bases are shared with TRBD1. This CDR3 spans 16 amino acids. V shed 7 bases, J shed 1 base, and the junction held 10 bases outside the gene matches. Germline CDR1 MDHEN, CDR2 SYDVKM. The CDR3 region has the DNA TGTGCCAGCACTTTCAGGGGGGTCGCGAGCAATCAGCCCCAGCATTTT. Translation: CASTFRGVASNQPQHF.

DNA for the CDR3: TGTGCCAGCAGCTTACGACTAGCGGAGTACCCCTACGAGCAGTACTTC. It yields the protein CASSLRLAEYPYEQYF. The chain uses TRBV11-2 and TRBJ2-7, with 9 bases that match TRBD2. V lost 2 bases to trimming and J lost 2 bases; unmatched junction nucleotides: 7. In germline, CDR1 is SGHAT, CDR2 FQNNGV. The CDR3 is 16 residues long.

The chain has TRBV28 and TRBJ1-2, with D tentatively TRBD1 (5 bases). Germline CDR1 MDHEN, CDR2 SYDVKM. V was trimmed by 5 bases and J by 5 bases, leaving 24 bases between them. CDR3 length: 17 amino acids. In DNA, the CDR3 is TGTGCCAGCAGTACCCGCAGGGCCAGGGTTTTTTGGTATGGCTACACCTTC. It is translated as CASSTRRARVFWYGYTF.

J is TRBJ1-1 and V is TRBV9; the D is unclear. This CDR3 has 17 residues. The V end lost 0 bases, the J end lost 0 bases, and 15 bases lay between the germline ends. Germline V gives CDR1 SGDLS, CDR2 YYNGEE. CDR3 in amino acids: CASSVGAIAGMNTEAFF. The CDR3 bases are TGTGCCAGCAGCGTAGGGGCCATCGCAGGAATGAACACTGAAGCTTTCTTT.

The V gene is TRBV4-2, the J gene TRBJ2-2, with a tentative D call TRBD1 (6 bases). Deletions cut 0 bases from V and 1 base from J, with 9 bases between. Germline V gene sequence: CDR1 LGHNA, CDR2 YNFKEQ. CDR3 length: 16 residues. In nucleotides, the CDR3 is TGTGCCAGCAGCCAAGACGAGGGGGTGAACACCGGGGAGCTGTTTTTT. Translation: CASSQDEGVNTGELFF.

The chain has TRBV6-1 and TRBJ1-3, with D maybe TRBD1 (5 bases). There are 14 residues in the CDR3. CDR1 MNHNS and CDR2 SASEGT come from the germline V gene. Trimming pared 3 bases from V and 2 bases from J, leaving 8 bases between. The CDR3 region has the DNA TGTGCCAGCAGTGACAGGGTGGCTGGAAACACCATATATTTT. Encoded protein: CASSDRVAGNTIYF.

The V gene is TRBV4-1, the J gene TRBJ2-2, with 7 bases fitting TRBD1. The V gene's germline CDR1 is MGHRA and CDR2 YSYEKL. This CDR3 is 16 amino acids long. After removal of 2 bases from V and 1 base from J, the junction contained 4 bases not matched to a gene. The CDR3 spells CASSQYGQENTGELFF. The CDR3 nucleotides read TGCGCCAGCAGCCAATACGGACAGGAGAACACCGGGGAGCTGTTTTTT.

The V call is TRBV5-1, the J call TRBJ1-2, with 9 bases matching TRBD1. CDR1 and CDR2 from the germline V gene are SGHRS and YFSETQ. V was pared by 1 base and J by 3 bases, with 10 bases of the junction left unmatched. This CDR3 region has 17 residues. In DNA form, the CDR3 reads TGCGCCAGCAGCTTGACCATGACAGGGGGAGTTGACTATGGCTACACCTTC. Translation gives CASSLTMTGGVDYGYTF.

The CDR3 nucleotides read TGTGCCAGCAGGGGACAAGTTGGAAACACCATATATTTT. Translated: CASRGQVGNTIYF. This chain links TRBV6-5 with TRBJ1-3; a weak D match, TRBD1 (6 bases). V was pared by 6 bases and J by 3 bases, with 9 bases between. This CDR3 spans 13 amino acids. The germline gives CDR1 MNHEY, CDR2 SVGAGI.

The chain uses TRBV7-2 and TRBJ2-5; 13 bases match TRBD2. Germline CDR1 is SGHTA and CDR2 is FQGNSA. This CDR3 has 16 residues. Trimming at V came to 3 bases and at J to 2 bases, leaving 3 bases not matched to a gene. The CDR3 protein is CASSFPGLAGQETQYF. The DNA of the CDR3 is TGTGCCAGCAGCTTCCCGGGACTAGCGGGACAAGAGACCCAGTACTTC.

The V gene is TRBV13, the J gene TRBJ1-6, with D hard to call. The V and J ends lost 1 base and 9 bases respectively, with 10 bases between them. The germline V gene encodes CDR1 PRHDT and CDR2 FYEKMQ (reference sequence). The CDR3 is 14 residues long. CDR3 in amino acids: CASSLASAGSPLHF. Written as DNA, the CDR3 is TGTGCCAGCAGCTTAGCGTCCGCCGGTTCACCCCTCCACTTT.

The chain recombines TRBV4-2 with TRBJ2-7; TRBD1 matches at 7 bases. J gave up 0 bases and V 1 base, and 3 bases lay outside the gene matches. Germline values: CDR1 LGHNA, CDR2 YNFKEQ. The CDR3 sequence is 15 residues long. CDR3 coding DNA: TGTGCCAGCAGCCAAGGACAGGGCGTCTCCTACGAGCAGTACTTC. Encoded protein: CASSQGQGVSYEQYF.

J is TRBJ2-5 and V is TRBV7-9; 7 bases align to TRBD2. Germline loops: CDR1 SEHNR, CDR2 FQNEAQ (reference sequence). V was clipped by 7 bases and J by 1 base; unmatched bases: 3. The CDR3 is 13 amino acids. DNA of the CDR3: TGTGCCAGCACCCCGGGGGGCCAAGAGACCCAGTACTTC. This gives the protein CASTPGGQETQYF.

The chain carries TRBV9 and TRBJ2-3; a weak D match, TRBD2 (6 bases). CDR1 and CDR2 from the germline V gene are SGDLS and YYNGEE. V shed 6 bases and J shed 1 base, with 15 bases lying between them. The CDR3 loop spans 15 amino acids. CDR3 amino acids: CASTPAGTGTDTQYF. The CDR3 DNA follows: TGTGCCAGCACTCCTGCGGGGACCGGCACAGATACGCAGTATTTT.

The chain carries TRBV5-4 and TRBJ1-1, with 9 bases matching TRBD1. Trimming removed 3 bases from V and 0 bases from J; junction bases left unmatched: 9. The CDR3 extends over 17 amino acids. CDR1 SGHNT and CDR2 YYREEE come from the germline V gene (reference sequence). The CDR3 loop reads CASSYDRGQGMNTEAFF. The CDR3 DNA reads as TGTGCCAGCAGCTACGACCGAGGACAGGGGATGAACACTGAAGCTTTCTTT.